This passage covers 27 T cell receptor beta chains from one sample sequenced in a study of identical twins. TCRdb used MiXCR to reprocess the 5' RACE reads, holding one entry per CDR3 protein. Of about 160,000 distinct CDR3 sequences in the sample, under 4.5% were seen once. The specimen sequenced was memory T cells sorted from blood. The receptor set was obtained from a man aged 18 to 30 in good health.

This clonotype was counted a few times. This sequence joins TRBV9 and TRBJ2-1; no firm D call. CDR1 SGDLS and CDR2 YYNGEE come from the germline V gene. Deletions cut 2 bases from V and 0 bases from J, with 9 bases between. This CDR3 region has 15 residues. In DNA, the CDR3 is TGTGCCAGCAGCGTTGCCAGCAGCTCCTACAATGAGCAGTTCTTC. Amino acid sequence: CASSVASSSYNEQFF.

The genes are TRBV7-9 and TRBJ2-5; D could derive from TRBD1 or TRBD2 (5 bases each). The V gene lost 5 bases and the J gene lost 5 bases, with 15 bases spanning the gap. Germline values: CDR1 SEHNR, CDR2 FQNEAQ (reference sequence). This CDR3 comprises 14 residues. The CDR3 DNA reads TGTGCCAGCAGCGGGGGTCTGGGAGAGGAGACCCAGTACTTC. This codes for CASSGGLGEETQYF. The full variable domain, in which reference TRBV7-9 and TRBJ2-5 provide the parts outside the CDR3, is DTGVSQNPRHKITKRGQNVTFRCDPISEHNRLYWYRQTLGQGPEFLTYFQNEAQLEKSRLLSDRFSAERPKGSFSTLEIQRTEQGDSAMYLCASSGGLGEETQYFGPGTRLLVL.

The sample holds many counts of this clonotype. The chain recombines TRBV27 with TRBJ2-7; D is perhaps TRBD1 (5 bases). The CDR3 loop spans 13 amino acids. Per germline, CDR1 MNHEY and CDR2 SMNVEV (reference sequence). V shed 5 bases and J shed 3 bases, with 11 bases lying between them. CDR3 sequence (DNA): TGTGCCAGCAGTGGTGGGGCTAGCTACGAGCAGTACGTC. Its protein product is CASSGGASYEQYV.

This clonotype was found many times. The chain has TRBV12-3 or TRBV12-4 and TRBJ2-3; TRBD2 aligns across 14 bases. With V trimmed by 6 bases and J by 8 bases, 10 bases remained unmatched. This CDR3 has 16 residues. The CDR3 sequence is CASRDSPGLAGATQYF. CDR3 DNA: TGTGCCAGCAGGGACTCTCCGGGACTAGCGGGAGCTACGCAGTATTTT.

This clonotype appeared many times. The gene calls are TRBV12-3 or TRBV12-4 and TRBJ2-3, with a weak D call TRBD1 (5 bases). This CDR3 is 16 amino acids long. The V and J ends lost 2 bases and 4 bases respectively, with 16 bases between them. The CDR3 spells CASSLTLQGGSDTQYF. CDR3 coding DNA: TGTGCCAGCAGTTTAACACTCCAGGGCGGCTCAGATACGCAGTATTTT.

This clonotype was observed at least ten times. V and J are TRBV6-1 and TRBJ1-2; D uncertain. Per germline, CDR1 MNHNS and CDR2 SASEGT. The CDR3 is 14 amino acids. V lost 5 bases, J lost 4 bases, and 14 bases lay in between. CDR3: CASSSGAGGYGYTF. The CDR3 DNA sequence: TGTGCCAGCAGTAGCGGAGCGGGAGGCTATGGCTACACCTTC.

This clonotype was detected ten times or more. The chain employs TRBV12-3 or TRBV12-4 and TRBJ2-7; 9 bases are a match to TRBD1. CDR3 length: 15 amino acids. Trimming took 3 bases from V and 3 from J; bases not matched to a gene: 6. The CDR3 nucleotides read TGTGCCAGCAGTTTCTTCGGGACAGGGAACTACGAGCAGTACTTC. Its protein product is CASSFFGTGNYEQYF.

This clonotype has ten or more counts. The V gene is TRBV7-9, the J gene TRBJ1-2; D ambiguous. V was trimmed by 10 bases and J by 4 bases, leaving 13 bases between them. CDR1 and CDR2 (germline): SEHNR, FQNEAQ (reference sequence). The CDR3 has 12 residues. CDR3 coding DNA: TGTGCCACCTACCTCGGTGGCTATGGCTACACCTTC. Translated, it gives CATYLGGYGYTF.

This clonotype was detected ten times or more. The DNA is omitted, as the CDR3 cannot be located on it reliably, and the CDR3 follows TCRdb's listing. The chain uses TRBV7-5 and TRBJ1-3. TRBV7-5 is classified as a pseudogene. The CDR3 spans 17 residues, counting both ends. The CDR3 region is CISVSEAAGISGNTIYF.

This clonotype was recorded at least ten times. The V gene is TRBV20-1, the J gene TRBJ1-1; D is uncertain. The CDR3 contains 12 residues. Germline loops: CDR1 DFQATT, CDR2 SNEGSKA (reference sequence). The V end lost 0 bases, the J end lost 9 bases, and 11 bases lay between the germline ends. In nucleotides, the CDR3 is TGCAGTGCTAGAGATCGTCCCGTTAAAGCTTTCTTT. As protein: CSARDRPVKAFF.

This clonotype was detected many times. The chain links TRBV5-6 to TRBJ2-7, with D perhaps TRBD1 (6 bases). This CDR3 is built from 17 residues. V was clipped by 0 bases and J by 2 bases, with 18 bases between them. CDR1 and CDR2 (germline): SGHDT, YYEEEE. The CDR3 DNA reads TGTGCCAGCAGCTTGGCAGGGGTTTGGGGGATCACCTACGAGCAGTACGTC. Its protein is CASSLAGVWGITYEQYV.

This clonotype has ten or more counts. The CDR3 DNA is TGCAGCGTTGCGACTAGCGGGAGGGGTGAGCAGTACTTC. It yields the protein CSVATSGRGEQYF. The rearrangement joins TRBV29-1 to TRBJ2-7; 14 bases fit TRBD2. Germline V gene data show CDR1 as SQVTM and CDR2 as ANQGSEA. The CDR3 is made up of 13 amino acids. V gave up 4 bases and J gave up 7 bases; unmatched junction bases: 3.

This clonotype was recorded at least ten times. This chain joins TRBV6-1 and TRBJ1-4, with TRBD1 as a possible D gene (5 bases). CDR1 is MNHNS, CDR2 SASEGT, per germline. The CDR3 loop spans 13 amino acids. The germline V and J ends were trimmed by 6 bases and 8 bases, with 13 bases remaining between them. Written as DNA, the CDR3 is TGTGCCAGCAGGGCAGAGGGGCGGGAAAAACTGTTTTTT. Protein sequence: CASRAEGREKLFF.

There are many counts of this clonotype. CDR3 nucleotides: TGTGCCAGCAGCCAGCGGGGCGCAGCGGGGGAGACCCAGTACTTC. Translation: CASSQRGAAGETQYF. The chain recombines TRBV3-1 with TRBJ2-5, with 7 bases aligning to TRBD2. CDR3 size: 15 residues. Trimming cost V 3 bases and J 5 bases; bases outside gene matches: 9. Germline values: CDR1 LGHDT, CDR2 YNNKEL (reference sequence).

This clonotype was seen at least ten times. The V gene is TRBV7-8, the J gene TRBJ2-1; possible D gene TRBD2, 5 bases. CDR1 and CDR2 (germline): SGHVS, FQNEAQ. V shed 3 bases and J shed 9 bases, with 21 bases lying between them. The CDR3 totals 16 residues. The CDR3 loop reads CASSLRREITTGEQFF. DNA for the CDR3: TGTGCCAGCAGCTTGAGACGGGAAATTACCACGGGTGAGCAGTTCTTC.

This clonotype was picked up many times. V is TRBV7-9 and J is TRBJ2-1, with D hard to call. This CDR3 is built from 17 residues. The V and J ends lost 4 bases and 8 bases respectively, with 24 bases between them. CDR1 and CDR2 (germline): SEHNR, FQNEAQ (reference sequence). CDR3 amino acids: CASSSSSADLGSYEQFF. CDR3 bases: TGTGCCAGCAGCTCCTCGAGTGCCGACCTAGGGTCGTATGAGCAGTTCTTC.

This clonotype was observed many times. J is TRBJ1-2 and V is TRBV7-2, with D uncertain. Per germline, CDR1 SGHTA and CDR2 FQGNSA. The CDR3 contains 12 residues. Trimming stripped 5 bases from V and 4 bases from J, with 8 bases between. The CDR3 region has the DNA TGTGCCAGCAGCGCAGGAAGCTATGGCTACACCTTC. This gives the protein CASSAGSYGYTF.

This clonotype was seen ten or more times. The genes are TRBV20-1 and TRBJ1-3; D not resolved. This CDR3 has 15 residues. The germline V gene encodes CDR1 DFQATT and CDR2 SNEGSKA (reference sequence). V lost 0 bases, J lost 7 bases, and 16 bases lay in between. The CDR3 sequence: CSAREWLGSTNTIYF. CDR3 DNA: TGCAGTGCTAGAGAATGGTTAGGGAGTACGAACACCATATATTTT.

About this clonotype itself: The junction does not match germline at one end; this may be a read error. V gene TRBV20-1 combines with J gene TRBJ1-1; a possible D gene is TRBD1 (6 bases). This CDR3 spans 16 amino acids. Germline CDR1 DFQATT, CDR2 SNEGSKA (reference sequence). CDR3 amino acids: CSARGGEGFSGTEAFF. The CDR3 region has the DNA TGCAGTGCGAGAGGGGGGGAAGGCTTCTCGGGCACTGAAGCTTTCTTT.

This clonotype was counted a few times. The rearrangement links TRBV28 to TRBJ2-1; either TRBD1 or TRBD2 may fit D (5 bases each). The CDR3 covers 13 residues. Looked up from germline, CDR1 is MDHEN and CDR2 is SYDVKM. Trimming removed 7 bases from V and 5 bases from J, with 12 bases in between. As DNA, the CDR3 is TGTGCCAGCACCGGTGGGACCGACAATGAGCAGTTCTTC. It specifies CASTGGTDNEQFF.

This clonotype was observed at least ten times. V and J are TRBV11-2 and TRBJ2-7, with D unresolved. Germline V gives CDR1 SGHAT, CDR2 FQNNGV. The CDR3 runs 14 residues. V gave up 1 base and J gave up 0 bases, with 7 bases separating them. The CDR3 DNA sequence: TGTGCCAGCAGCTTAGCCCCTAGCTCCTACGAGCAGTACGTC. Protein sequence: CASSLAPSSYEQYV.

In this sample, this clonotype turned up many times. The rearrangement uses TRBV7-8 and TRBJ2-2; TRBD2 agrees at 7 bases. Germline values: CDR1 SGHVS, CDR2 FQNEAQ. CDR3 length equals 14 residues. V lost 5 bases to trimming and J lost 6 bases; unmatched junction nucleotides: 6. Here the CDR3 DNA reads TGTGCCAGCAGCGCCAGCGGGATCCCCGGGGAGCTGTTTTTT. It yields the protein CASSASGIPGELFF.

This clonotype was seen repeatedly, ten times or more. The rearrangement links TRBV6-5 to TRBJ2-7; a weak D match, TRBD1 (6 bases). Trimming cost V 4 bases and J 7 bases, with 17 bases left between them. There are 14 residues in the CDR3. CDR1 is MNHEY, CDR2 SVGAGI, per germline. CDR3 amino acids: CASSSSGQSGEQYF. CDR3 bases: TGTGCCAGCAGTTCCTCGGGACAATCCGGGGAGCAGTACTTC.

This clonotype was observed many times. This sequence joins TRBV4-1 and TRBJ2-1; TRBD2 aligns across 13 bases. The CDR3 has 17 amino acids. The germline V gene has CDR1 MGHRA and CDR2 YSYEKL. Trimming removed 4 bases from V and 8 bases from J; junction bases left unmatched: 11. The CDR3 nucleotides read TGCGCCAGCAGCCGGGGGGGACTAGCGGGAAGAGGCGATGAGCAGTTCTTC. Amino acids: CASSRGGLAGRGDEQFF.

This clonotype was detected only a few times. The chain carries TRBV7-2 and TRBJ1-1, with 8 bases fitting TRBD1. V lost 5 bases, J lost 4 bases, and 3 bases stayed unmatched. Per the germline V gene, CDR1 is SGHTA and CDR2 is FQGNSA. The CDR3 length is 13 residues. This CDR3 reads CASSLTGATEAFF. The CDR3 nucleotides are TGTGCCAGCAGCCTGACAGGGGCCACTGAAGCTTTCTTT.

This clonotype was seen ten or more times. J is TRBJ2-7 and V is TRBV29-1; 7 bases agree with TRBD2. V dropped 7 bases and J dropped 0; count of bases not matched to a gene: 15. CDR1 is SQVTM, CDR2 ANQGSEA, per germline. The CDR3 has 16 residues. The CDR3 nucleotides read TGCAGCGCCGAGCTGGGTTTGCGGGAGAGCTCCTACGAGCAGTACTTC. Translating it yields CSAELGLRESSYEQYF.

In this sample, this clonotype turned up many times. The rearrangement uses TRBV12-3 or TRBV12-4 and TRBJ2-3; D is ambiguous. Trimming removed 6 bases at V and 4 bases at J, with 14 bases between. There are 14 residues in the CDR3. CDR3 sequence reads: CASRFTGAADTQYF. The CDR3 bases are TGTGCCAGCAGATTTACGGGCGCAGCAGATACGCAGTATTTT.